The TCR beta chain described here comes from a study of Graves' ophthalmopathy and Graves' hyperthyroidism. General study points: The model reached around 64% sensitivity and approximately 72% specificity for predicting ophthalmopathy progression.

Trimming at V came to 5 bases and at J to 3 bases, leaving 4 bases not matched to a gene. CDR3 length: 14 residues. Germline V gives CDR1 SEHNR, CDR2 FQNEAQ (reference sequence). Newly diagnosed, the hyperthyroidism patients had under 2 months' duration and were aged 18 to 65. Clinicians made diagnoses from clinical symptoms, serum thyroxine, TRAb, thyroid ultrasound and orbital computed tomography. Amplified TCR beta CDR3 regions were obtained using RNA transcripts as template. First-round RT-PCR used HTBI primers; second-round multiplex PCR followed. TCRdb reanalysed the multiplex PCR reads using MiXCR and keeps one entry per CDR3 protein. This sample has over a million distinct CDR3 sequences, with about 38% found just once. Worth noting for this clonotype: The antigen remains undetermined.

V and J are TRBV7-9 and TRBJ2-7; 10 positions match TRBD1. Sequenced input: peripheral blood or thyroid tissue (not recorded which). The clonotype comes from an adult man with Graves' hyperthyroidism. CDR3 DNA sequence: TGTGCCAGCAGCCGGACAGGGGGGATCTACGAGCAGTACTTC. Translated, it gives CASSRTGGIYEQYF.